The 10 T cell receptor beta chains below all came from one sample that was sequenced in a study of blood T cell repertoires in COVID-19. The assay was immunoSEQ multiplex PCR, and TCRdb's table has in-frame clones only and misses some. The table includes roughly 140,000 clones, roughly 90% detected once. The material sequenced was PBMCs or T cells enriched from blood (not recorded which). Receptors originate from a young woman with acute COVID-19.

This chain links TRBV30 with TRBJ2-3, with 12 positions matching TRBD2. The CDR3 length is 14 residues. The germline gives CDR1 GTSNPN, CDR2 SVGIG (reference sequence). V lost 0 bases, J lost 7 bases, and 2 bases stayed unmatched. CDR3 bases: TGTGCCTGGAGTGTAGGACTAGCGGGGAATACGCAGTATTTT. It yields the protein CAWSVGLAGNTQYF.

This chain uses TRBV24-1 with TRBJ2-3; 7 positions match TRBD1. CDR1 is KGHDR, CDR2 SFDVKD, per germline. Germline trimming cut 7 bases from V and 4 bases from J; bases unmatched to any gene: 16. The CDR3 runs to 17 residues. The CDR3, as DNA: TGTGCCACCAGCGGCCCTCGGACAGGTCGGCCGCCAGATACGCAGTATTTT. Protein sequence: CATSGPRTGRPPDTQYF.

The chain carries TRBV29-1 and TRBJ2-1; TRBD2 agrees at 15 bases. The CDR3 extends over 19 amino acids. The germline gives CDR1 SQVTM, CDR2 ANQGSEA. V was clipped by 3 bases and J by 0 bases; unmatched bases: 9. CDR3 nucleotide sequence: TGCAGCGTTGACAACTTCGGGACTAGCGGGAGGAGCTCCTACAATGAGCAGTTCTTC. Translation: CSVDNFGTSGRSSYNEQFF.

The table lists this clone with a count of one. The chain employs TRBV9 and TRBJ1-1, with D possibly TRBD1 on 5 matching bases. The germline V gene has CDR1 SGDLS and CDR2 YYNGEE. This CDR3 has 15 residues. V lost 3 bases to trimming and J lost 1 base, with 13 bases between them. In nucleotides, the CDR3 is TGTGCCAGCAGCGCCGGGGGAGGAGGGAACACTGAAGCTTTCTTT. Protein sequence: CASSAGGGGNTEAFF.

J is TRBJ2-7 and V is TRBV6-1, with TRBD1 matching over 8 bases. CDR1 is MNHNS and CDR2 is SASEGT in the germline V gene. The CDR3 sequence is 19 residues long. Trimming removed 4 bases from V and 1 base from J; junction bases left unmatched: 18. For the CDR3, the DNA is TGTGCCAGCAGTGGCGAACAGGACAGGGTCTGGGGTTCTTCCTACGAGCAGTACTTC. Translated, it gives CASSGEQDRVWGSSYEQYF.

The CDR3 DNA is TGTGCCAGCAGCTTGTTTGCGGGTTCGGGAGAGCAGTACTTC. Amino acid sequence: CASSLFAGSGEQYF. The chain recombines TRBV5-4 with TRBJ2-7, with D perhaps TRBD2 (5 bases). Trimming pared 1 base from V and 7 bases from J, leaving 15 bases between. Germline assignment: CDR1 SGHNT and CDR2 YYREEE (reference sequence). CDR3 size: 14 residues.

This clone came up a few times. One end of the junction does not line up with germline, which may come from a read error. The chain recombines TRBV4-1 with TRBJ2-7; D might be TRBD1 (5 bases). Germline values: CDR1 MGHRA, CDR2 YSYEKL. CDR3 length: 13 residues. The CDR3 nucleotides are TGCGCCAGCGGCCAGGACACCCGATACGAGCAGTACTTC. Protein: CASGQDTRYEQYF.

On this clone: A single base separates this from a much larger clone, so it may be a read error. The V and J genes are TRBV28 and TRBJ2-7; 9 bases match TRBD1. The junction had 8 bases not matched to a gene; V was cut back by 6 bases and J by 2 bases. In germline, CDR1 is MDHEN, CDR2 SYDVKM. This CDR3 has 15 residues. DNA of the CDR3: TGTGCCAGCAGGCCCGGGACAGGGACTACCTACGAGCAGTACTTC. It codes for CASRPGTGTTYEQYF.

V gene TRBV4-1 combines with J gene TRBJ2-3; maybe TRBD1 (5 bases). This CDR3 is built from 17 residues. The V and J ends lost 3 bases and 0 bases respectively, with 16 bases between them. Per the germline V gene, CDR1 is MGHRA and CDR2 is YSYEKL. The CDR3 here is CASSQGPVAVSTDTQYF. The CDR3 DNA follows: TGCGCCAGCAGCCAGGGGCCGGTGGCAGTCAGCACAGATACGCAGTATTTT.

J is TRBJ2-1 and V is TRBV7-9, with TRBD2 identical over 15 bases. The CDR3 extends over 16 amino acids. The germline V gene encodes CDR1 SEHNR and CDR2 FQNEAQ (reference sequence). The V gene end was trimmed by 1 base and the J gene end by 9 bases; junction bases not matched to a gene: 4. In nucleotides, the CDR3 is TGTGCCAGCAGCTTAGGCGGGACTAGCGGGAGGTTTGAGCAGTTCTTC. This sequence encodes CASSLGGTSGRFEQFF. The whole variable domain, remainder taken from reference TRBV7-9 and TRBJ2-1, is DTGVSQNPRHKITKRGQNVTFRCDPISEHNRLYWYRQTLGQGPEFLTYFQNEAQLEKSRLLSDRFSAERPKGSFSTLEIQRTEQGDSAMYLCASSLGGTSGRFEQFFGPGTRLTVL.